A selection of T cell receptor beta chains follows, all from one sample in a study of T cell responses to AZD1222 COVID-19 vaccine. The protocol was immunoSEQ multiplex PCR, while the TCRdb copy is restricted to in-frame clones and leaves out a portion. The sample holds approximately 75,000 clones, roughly 84% seen once. This material consisted of peripheral blood, taken 28 days after the second AZD1222 dose. The receptors stem from an adult who received the AZD1222 COVID-19 vaccine. CDR3s include the opening cysteine and the closing phenylalanine or tryptophan. The D gene is left open where the match is weak. A clone size is listed for some rows: how often the clone was seen (once, few, many), or a class if it is expanded.

>TRBD1|-|TRBV12-3/TRBV12-4|TRBJ2-5
TGTGCCAGCAGCACGACAGGGATGGAGACCCAGTACTTC
CASSTTGMETQYF
>-|-|TRBV7-2|TRBJ2-5
TGTGCCAGCAGCTTAGCGAGGACAGCGGGGCAAGAGACCCAGTACTTC
CASSLARTAGQETQYF
>-|-|TRBV11-2|TRBJ2-1
TGTGCCAGCAGCTTAGGCGCAGGGATGAATGAGCAGTTCTTC
CASSLGAGMNEQFF
>TRBD1|-|TRBV5-1|TRBJ2-7
TGCGCCAGCAGCACGACAGGGGGCTACGAGCAGTACTTC
CASSTTGGYEQYF
>-|-|TRBV5-5|TRBJ1-6
TGTGCCAGCAGCTTGGAAGCGGAACACTCCTATAATTCACCCCTCCACTTT
CASSLEAEHSYNSPLHF
>-|-|TRBV3-1/TRBV3-2|TRBJ1-3
TGTGCCAGCAGCCAGAAGGTGGGCTCTGGAAACACCATATATTTT
CASSQKVGSGNTIYF
>TRBD2|-|TRBV9|TRBJ2-3
TGTGCCAGCAGCGTAGCTAGCGGGGGGGCCCAAGATACGCAGTATTTT
CASSVASGGAQDTQYF
>TRBD1|once|TRBV5-5|TRBJ1-2
TGTGCCAGCAGCCAAGGCCTACAGGGGGCGGATGGCTACACCTTC
CASSQGLQGADGYTF
>TRBD1|-|TRBV6-5|TRBJ1-2
TGTGCCAGCAGAGACGCCGGGACAGGCGTCCACACCTTC
CASRDAGTGVHTF
>-|few|TRBV27|TRBJ1-1
TGTGCCAGCGGCCGCTACACTGAAGCTTTCTTT
CASGRYTEAFF
>-|-|TRBV28|TRBJ1-2
TGTGCCAGCAGTCACCACCGTTTCGGCTACACCTTC
CASSHHRFGYTF
>-|-|TRBV4-2|TRBJ1-1
TGTGCCAGCAGCCAAGGGTTTAGCATGAACACTGAAGCTTTCTTT
CASSQGFSMNTEAFF
>TRBD2|-|TRBV7-2|TRBJ2-5
TGTGCCAGCAGCTTCGGACTAGCGGGGGGTGAGACCCAGTACTTC
CASSFGLAGGETQYF
>TRBD1|few|TRBV30|TRBJ1-4
TGTGCCTGGAGCAGTCCCGGGACAGGGAATGAAAAACTGTTTTTT
CAWSSPGTGNEKLFF
>-|-|TRBV30|TRBJ1-5
TGTGCCTGGAGTGCGGACAGCAATCAGCCCCAGCATTTT
CAWSADSNQPQHF
>TRBD2|-|TRBV3-1/TRBV3-2|TRBJ2-5
TGTGCCAGCCGATCGACAGCGGGGGGAAGTAAGACCCAGTACTTC
CASRSTAGGSKTQYF
>-|-|TRBV19|TRBJ1-5
TGTGCCAGTAGTATAGATCGCAGTCAGCCCCAGCATTTT
CASSIDRSQPQHF
>TRBD2|-|TRBV11-2|TRBJ2-1
TGTGCCAGCAGCTTAGATTGGCGGGGGGGCTACAATGAGCAGTTCTTC
CASSLDWRGGYNEQFF
>-|-|TRBV5-5|TRBJ1-1
TGTGCCAGCAGCCCGGGACCGAAGAACACTGAAGCTTTCTTT
CASSPGPKNTEAFF
>-|-|TRBV15|TRBJ2-7
TGTGCCACCAGCAGTACAGGGTACGGGCAGTACTTC
CATSSTGYGQYF
>-|few|TRBV7-2|TRBJ1-1
TGTGCCAGCAGATTCCAGGGCCCATCCCCGGGCACTGAAGCTTTCTTT
CASRFQGPSPGTEAFF
>TRBD2|-|TRBV2|TRBJ2-3
TGTGCCAGCAGTTCGAGGCCTAGCGGGGGCACAGATACGCAGTATTTT
CASSSRPSGGTDTQYF
>-|-|TRBV10-2|TRBJ1-1
TGCGCCAGCAACCCTGAAGCTTTCTTT
CASNPEAFF
>TRBD1|-|TRBV6-2/TRBV6-3|TRBJ2-1
TGTGCCAGCAGCCCGATAGACAGGGTAGTGGATGAGCAGTTCTTC
CASSPIDRVVDEQFF
>-|few|TRBV29-1|TRBJ2-5
TGCAGCGTTGGATATCTCGGGACGAAAGAGACCCAGTACTTC
CSVGYLGTKETQYF
>-|few|TRBV12-3/TRBV12-4|TRBJ1-6
TGTGCCAGCAGTTTGGGAGGAATTGGTACCCTCCACTTT
CASSLGGIGTLHF
>-|once|TRBV28|TRBJ2-1
TGTGCCAGCAGCCAAAGGGGGGGAGGGTACAATGAGCAGTTCTTC
CASSQRGGGYNEQFF
>-|-|TRBV3-1/TRBV3-2|TRBJ1-1
TGTGCCAGCAGCCAAGTGCGTTCGCACACTGAAGCTTTCTTT
CASSQVRSHTEAFF
>TRBD1|-|TRBV18|TRBJ2-7
TGTGCCAGCTCACGAAACAGGGGTTCGGGTCGCGAGCAGTACTTC
CASSRNRGSGREQYF
>-|-|TRBV6-5|TRBJ1-2
TGTGCCAGCAGATGGGCCGCTCCTGGCTACACCTTC
CASRWAAPGYTF
>-|-|TRBV29-1|TRBJ1-1
TGCAGCGTTGAAGAACAAGGGGTTACTGAAGCTTTCTTT
CSVEEQGVTEAFF
>-|-|TRBV12-5|TRBJ1-2
TGTGCTAGTGGTTTAAGAGAATATGGCTACACCTTC
CASGLREYGYTF
>-|-|TRBV11-2|TRBJ2-1
TGTGCCAGCAGCTTACTAGGGACGGAGCACAATGAGCAGTTCTTC
CASSLLGTEHNEQFF
>-|-|TRBV4-2|TRBJ1-2
TGTGCCAGCAGCCTCAAAACTGGACAGTTTAGCTATGGCTACACCTTC
CASSLKTGQFSYGYTF
>-|-|TRBV5-1|TRBJ2-2
TGCGCCAGCAGCTTGCATAGGGGTGGTGGTCGGACCGGGGAGCTGTTTTTT
CASSLHRGGGRTGELFF
>-|-|TRBV12-5|TRBJ2-2
TGTGCTAGTGGTTTGAGGCCCCCGAACACCGGGGAGCTGTTTTTT
CASGLRPPNTGELFF
>-|-|TRBV7-9|TRBJ1-2
TGTGCCAGCAGCTCCGGACGGGACTATGGCTACACCTTC
CASSSGRDYGYTF
>-|-|TRBV12-2|TRBJ1-3
TGTGCAAGTCGCCAACGACAGACCACCATATATTTT
CASRQRQTTIYF
>TRBD1|-|TRBV5-8|TRBJ1-2
TGTGCCAGCAGTCCCAAATACAGGGGGGGCAGTTATGGCTACACCTTC
CASSPKYRGGSYGYTF
>-|once|TRBV5-5|TRBJ1-1
TGTGCCAGCAACTTGGGGCCCCGCACGGGAACTGAAGCTTTCTTT
CASNLGPRTGTEAFF
>TRBD2|-|TRBV4-1|TRBJ2-5
TGCGCCAGCAGCCAAGGGGTTAGCGGGGGAGTCCAAGAGACCCAGTACTTC
CASSQGVSGGVQETQYF
>TRBD2|few|TRBV12-3/TRBV12-4|TRBJ2-1
TGTGCCAGCAGTCCCGGACTAGTCGATGAGCAGTTCTTC
CASSPGLVDEQFF
>-|-|TRBV30|TRBJ2-7
TGTGCCTGGAGTCCCGGGGGGCCCTCCTACGAGCAGTACTTC
CAWSPGGPSYEQYF
>-|once|TRBV3-1/TRBV3-2|TRBJ1-2
TGTGCCAGCAGCCAAGTGGCGAGCTACCGCTATGGCTACACCTTC
CASSQVASYRYGYTF
>TRBD2|-|TRBV27|TRBJ2-7
TGTGCCACCTCGCCAAGGGTTGGGGGGGGTAGTGAGCAGTACTTC
CATSPRVGGGSEQYF